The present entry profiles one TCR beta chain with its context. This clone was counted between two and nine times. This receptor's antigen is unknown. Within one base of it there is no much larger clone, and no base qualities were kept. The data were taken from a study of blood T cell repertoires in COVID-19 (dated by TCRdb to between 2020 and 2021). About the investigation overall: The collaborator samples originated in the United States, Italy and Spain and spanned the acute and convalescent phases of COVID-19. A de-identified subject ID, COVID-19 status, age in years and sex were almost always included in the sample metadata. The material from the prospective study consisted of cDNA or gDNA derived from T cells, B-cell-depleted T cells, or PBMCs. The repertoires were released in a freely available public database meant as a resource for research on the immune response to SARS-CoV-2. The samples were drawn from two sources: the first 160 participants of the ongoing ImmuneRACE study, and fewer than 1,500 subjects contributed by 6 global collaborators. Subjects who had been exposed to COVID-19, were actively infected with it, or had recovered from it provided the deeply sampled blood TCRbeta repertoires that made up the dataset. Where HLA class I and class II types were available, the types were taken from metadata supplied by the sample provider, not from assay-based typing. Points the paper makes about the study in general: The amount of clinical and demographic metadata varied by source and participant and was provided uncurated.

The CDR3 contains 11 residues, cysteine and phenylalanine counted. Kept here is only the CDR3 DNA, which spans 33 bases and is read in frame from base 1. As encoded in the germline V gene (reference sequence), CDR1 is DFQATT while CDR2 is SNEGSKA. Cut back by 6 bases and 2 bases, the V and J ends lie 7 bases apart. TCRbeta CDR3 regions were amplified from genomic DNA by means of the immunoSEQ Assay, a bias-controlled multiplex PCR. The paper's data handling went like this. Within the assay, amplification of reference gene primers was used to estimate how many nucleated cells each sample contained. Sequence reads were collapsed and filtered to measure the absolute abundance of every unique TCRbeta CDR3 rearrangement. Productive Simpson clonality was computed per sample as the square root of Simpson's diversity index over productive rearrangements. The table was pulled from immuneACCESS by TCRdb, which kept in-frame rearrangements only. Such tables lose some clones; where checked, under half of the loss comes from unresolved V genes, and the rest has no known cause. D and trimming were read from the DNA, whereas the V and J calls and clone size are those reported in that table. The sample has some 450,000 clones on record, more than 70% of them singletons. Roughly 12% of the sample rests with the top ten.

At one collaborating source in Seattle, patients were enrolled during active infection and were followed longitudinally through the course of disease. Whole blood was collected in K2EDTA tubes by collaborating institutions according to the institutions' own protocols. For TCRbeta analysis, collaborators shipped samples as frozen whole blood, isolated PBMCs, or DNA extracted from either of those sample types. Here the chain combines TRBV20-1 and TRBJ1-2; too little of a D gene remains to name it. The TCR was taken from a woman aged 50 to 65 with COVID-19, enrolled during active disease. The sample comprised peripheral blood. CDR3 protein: CSAISNYGYTF. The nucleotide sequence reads TGCAGTGCCATAAGCAACTATGGCTACACCTTC.